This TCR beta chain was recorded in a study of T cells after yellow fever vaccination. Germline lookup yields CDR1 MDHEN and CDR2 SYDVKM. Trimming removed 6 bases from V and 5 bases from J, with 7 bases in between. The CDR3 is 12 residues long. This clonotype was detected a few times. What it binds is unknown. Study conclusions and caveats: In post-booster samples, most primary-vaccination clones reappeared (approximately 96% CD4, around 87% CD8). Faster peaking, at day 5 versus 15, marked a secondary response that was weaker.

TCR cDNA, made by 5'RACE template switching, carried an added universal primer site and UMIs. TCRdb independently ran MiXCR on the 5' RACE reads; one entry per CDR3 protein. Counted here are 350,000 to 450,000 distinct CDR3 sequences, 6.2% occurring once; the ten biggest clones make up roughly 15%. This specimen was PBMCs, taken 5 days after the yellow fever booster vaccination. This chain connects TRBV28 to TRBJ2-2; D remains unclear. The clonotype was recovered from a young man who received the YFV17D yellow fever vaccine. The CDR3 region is CASRDRTGELFF. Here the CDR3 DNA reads TGTGCCAGCAGGGATAGGACCGGGGAGCTGTTTTTT.